A selection of T cell receptor beta chains follows, all from one sample in a study of OX40 agonist ivuxolimab in advanced cancers. Only in-frame clones appear in the TCRdb table, and some are missing; sequencing was by immunoSEQ multiplex PCR. Among 65,000 or so clones, approximately 80% were seen once, and the ten largest hold about 3.7%. The input for sequencing was CD4+ or CD8+ T cells sorted from blood, taken in a trial of the OX40 agonist ivuxolimab. These receptors were obtained from an adult with an advanced solid tumor such as melanoma, head and neck, liver or kidney cancer. The CDR3 runs from the conserved cysteine through the conserved F or W. The D gene is left open where the match is weak.

>TRBJ2-1|.|11|TRBV20-1
CSATTGDEQFF
TGCAGTGCCACGACTGGGGATGAGCAGTTCTTC
>TRBJ1-5|TRBD1|13|TRBV19
CASGQGISQPQHF
TGTGCCAGCGGACAGGGTATTAGCCAGCCCCAGCATTTT
>TRBJ2-7|.|14|TRBV4-1
CASSLTGAGYEQYF
TGCGCCAGCAGCCTTACAGGGGCGGGGTACGAGCAGTACTTC
>TRBJ2-1|.|15|TRBV19
CASSLELSSYNEQFF
TGTGCCAGTAGTTTAGAGCTTAGCTCCTACAATGAGCAGTTCTTC
>TRBJ1-1|.|16|TRBV9
CASSATMGLDSLEAFF
TGTGCCAGCAGCGCCACCATGGGTCTTGACAGCCTAGAAGCTTTCTTT
>TRBJ2-5|TRBD2|17|TRBV5-6
CASSLVSSGRAVETQYF
TGTGCCAGCAGCTTGGTGTCTAGCGGGAGGGCCGTAGAGACCCAGTACTTC
>TRBJ1-1|.|13|TRBV7-3
CASSPSMNTEAFF
TGTGCCAGCAGCCCCTCCATGAACACTGAAGCTTTCTTT
>TRBJ2-7|TRBD2|15|TRBV7-9
CASSPSLAARGEQYF
TGTGCCAGCAGCCCGTCACTAGCGGCCAGGGGCGAGCAGTACTTC
>TRBJ2-1|TRBD2|14|TRBV7-2
CASSLVGGDNEQFF
TGTGCCAGCAGCCTAGTGGGAGGGGACAATGAGCAGTTCTTC
>TRBJ2-5|.|14|TRBV28
CASSNWTERETQYF
TGTGCCAGCAGCAATTGGACAGAGAGAGAGACCCAGTACTTC
>TRBJ2-1|.|15|TRBV19
CASSIAGADYNEQFF
TGTGCCAGTAGTATTGCAGGGGCGGATTACAATGAGCAGTTCTTC
>TRBJ1-4|.|15|TRBV27
CASSFQWGTGEKLFF
TGTGCCAGCAGTTTCCAGTGGGGGACGGGAGAAAAACTGTTTTTT
>TRBJ1-1|.|11|TRBV10-3
CAISEQSEAFF
TGTGCCATCAGTGAGCAATCTGAAGCTTTCTTT
>TRBJ1-2|.|15|TRBV10-3
CAISESMGGNYGYTF
TGTGCCATCAGTGAGTCTATGGGGGGGAACTATGGCTACACCTTC
>TRBJ1-2|.|14|TRBV6-6
CASSQTRDTYGYTF
TGTGCCAGCAGCCAAACTCGGGACACTTATGGCTACACCTTC
>TRBJ1-2|.|13|TRBV6-1
CASSPRGVDGYTF
TGTGCCAGCAGTCCTCGGGGGGTGGATGGCTACACCTTC
>TRBJ1-1|TRBD1|15|TRBV12-5
CASGLSTGGNTEAFF
TGTGCTAGTGGTTTGTCGACAGGGGGAAACACTGAAGCTTTCTTT
>TRBJ1-2|.|14|TRBV19
CASMGTEANYGYTF
TGTGCCAGTATGGGTACAGAAGCTAACTATGGCTACACCTTC